This T cell receptor beta chain originates from a study of blood T cell repertoires in COVID-19. For the study at large: T cells, B-cell-depleted T cells, or PBMCs supplied cDNA or gDNA.

Participants reported their clinical history, and cohort assignment relied on those reports. Two negative PCRs, clearance, or symptom resolution characterized the recovered Cohort 3 donors. Authors' processing steps: Reference gene primer amplification yielded estimated nucleated cell counts. Measured with immunoSEQ multiplex PCR; TCRdb has only the in-frame clones, and not every one. The D gene and trimming were derived from the DNA, and the V and J assignments and clone size from that table. The repertoire holds fewer than 350,000 clones, with roughly nine tenths as singletons. V shed 5 bases, J shed 8 bases, and the junction held 7 bases outside the gene matches. This CDR3 contains 14 residues. CDR1 and CDR2 from the germline V gene are MNHEY and SVGAGI.

Sequenced input: PBMCs or T cells enriched from blood (not recorded which). The receptor comes from a woman aged 40-49 years who had recovered from COVID-19. The chain couples TRBV6-5 to TRBJ1-2, with TRBD1 identical over 11 bases. The CDR3 reads CASSRGQGVLGYTF. The CDR3 DNA follows: TGTGCCAGCAGTAGGGGACAGGGGGTTCTAGGCTACACCTTC.